These 15 T cell receptor beta chains originate from one sample sequenced in a study of blood T cell repertoires in COVID-19. Sequencing was performed with immunoSEQ multiplex PCR; in TCRdb, only in-frame clones are kept and a portion is missing. The sample yields some 370,000 clones, around 87% seen once. Sequencing used peripheral blood. The receptors were sampled from a woman aged 30 to 39 with COVID-19, enrolled during active disease.

The rearrangement links TRBV16 to TRBJ1-1; TRBD1 matches at 7 bases. The CDR3 spans 14 residues. J was trimmed by 5 bases and V by 4 bases; bases with no gene match: 7. The germline V gene encodes CDR1 KGHSY and CDR2 FQNENV. DNA for the CDR3: TGTGCCAGCAGCCTATACAGGGGAGGAACTGAAGCTTTCTTT. Translation: CASSLYRGGTEAFF.

The chain has TRBV30 and TRBJ2-3; D is possibly TRBD2 (6 bases). The CDR3 consists of 15 residues. V lost 0 bases and J lost 4, with 14 bases in between. Germline V gene data show CDR1 as GTSNPN and CDR2 as SVGIG (reference sequence). The chain's CDR3 is CAWSVRLGVSDTQYF. The CDR3 region has the DNA TGTGCCTGGAGTGTTAGACTAGGGGTGTCAGATACGCAGTATTTT.

The chain couples TRBV6-5 to TRBJ1-6; 7 nucleotides line up with TRBD1. The CDR3 covers 15 residues. Germline values: CDR1 MNHEY, CDR2 SVGAGI. The J segment lost 7 bases and the V segment lost 5 bases, leaving 8 bases of the junction unmatched. The CDR3 sequence: CASSRQGVRNSPLHF. The CDR3 bases are TGTGCCAGCAGTCGCCAGGGGGTTAGAAATTCACCCCTCCACTTT.

The chain carries TRBV5-4 and TRBJ2-1, with 8 nucleotides matching TRBD2. V lost 2 bases and J lost 1; bases outside the gene matches: 2. Germline V CDR1 and CDR2: SGHNT, YYREEE (reference sequence). CDR3 size: 15 residues. The CDR3 DNA reads TGTGCCAGCAGCTTTGGGACTAGGTCCTACAATGAGCAGTTCTTC. It is translated as CASSFGTRSYNEQFF. Filled out from reference TRBV5-4 and TRBJ2-1, the complete variable domain reads ETGVTQSPTHLIKTRGQQVTLRCSSQSGHNTVSWYQQALGQGPQFIFQYYREEENGRGNFPPRFSGLQFPNYSSELNVNALELDDSALYLCASSFGTRSYNEQFFGPGTRLTVL.

This clone occurred once. The chain uses TRBV9 and TRBJ2-2; no firm D call. Germline V CDR1 and CDR2: SGDLS, YYNGEE. CDR3 size: 14 residues. Between the trimmed V and J ends, which lost 0 bases and 7 bases, there was a span of 10 bases. The CDR3 DNA reads as TGTGCCAGCAGCGTAGCCGCACGCGGCGGGGAGCTGTTTTTT. This codes for CASSVAARGGELFF.

The table lists this clone with a few counts. This chain uses TRBV10-2 with TRBJ2-3; 7 bases agree with TRBD2. This CDR3 has 12 amino acids. Germline V lookup: CDR1 WSHSY, CDR2 SAAADI. The J segment lost 6 bases and the V segment lost 8 bases, leaving 5 bases of the junction unmatched. CDR3 sequence reads: CASRDYTDTQYF. The CDR3 DNA follows: TGCGCCAGCCGGGACTATACCGATACGCAGTATTTT.

The CDR3 DNA sequence: TGTGCCAGCTCACCCCCGGGTACTGAAAAACTGTTTTTT. Its translation is CASSPPGTEKLFF. V usage is TRBV18 and J usage is TRBJ1-4, with no clear D. The V end lost 3 bases, the J end lost 7 bases, and 9 bases lay between the germline ends. Germline CDR1 and CDR2: KGHSH and LQKENI. This CDR3 region has 13 residues.

This clone turned up a few times. The rearrangement joins TRBV5-4 to TRBJ2-1; 7 bases are a match to TRBD2. The CDR3 totals 15 residues. V gave up 4 bases and J gave up 4 bases; unmatched junction bases: 8. The germline CDR1 and CDR2 sequences are SGHNT and YYREEE (reference sequence). The CDR3 region has the DNA TGTGCCAGCAGCCCCCGGGAGGCGGCGTACAATGAGCAGTTCTTC. Translating it yields CASSPREAAYNEQFF. The whole variable domain, remainder taken from reference TRBV5-4 and TRBJ2-1, is ETGVTQSPTHLIKTRGQQVTLRCSSQSGHNTVSWYQQALGQGPQFIFQYYREEENGRGNFPPRFSGLQFPNYSSELNVNALELDDSALYLCASSPREAAYNEQFFGPGTRLTVL.

This chain connects TRBV5-5 to TRBJ2-7; 7 bases are a match to TRBD1. The CDR3 extends over 14 amino acids. From germline, CDR1 is SGHKS and CDR2 YYEKEE (reference sequence). J gave up 2 bases and V 4 bases, and 6 bases lay outside the gene matches. CDR3 loop: CASSRTGATYEQYF. CDR3 nucleotide sequence: TGTGCCAGCAGCAGGACAGGAGCCACCTACGAGCAGTACTTC. The whole variable domain, remainder taken from reference TRBV5-5 and TRBJ2-7, is DAGVTQSPTHLIKTRGQQVTLRCSPISGHKSVSWYQQVLGQGPQFIFQYYEKEERGRGNFPDRFSARQFPNYSSELNVNALLLGDSALYLCASSRTGATYEQYFGPGTRLTVT.

This rearrangement joins TRBV19 to TRBJ2-2, with 11 bases that match TRBD1. Germline CDR1 LNHDA, CDR2 SQIVND (reference sequence). The CDR3 covers 14 residues. V shed 5 bases, J shed 4 bases, and the junction held 0 bases outside the gene matches. As DNA, the CDR3 is TGTGCCAGTAGTGGGACAGGGGGCACCGGGGAGCTGTTTTTT. Encoded protein: CASSGTGGTGELFF.

The chain links TRBV28 to TRBJ2-3, with 10 nucleotides matching TRBD2. V trimming: 5 bases; J trimming: 2 bases; junction bases outside the gene matches: 4. Germline V lookup: CDR1 MDHEN, CDR2 SYDVKM. There are 15 residues in the CDR3. CDR3 region: CASSPAGGLTDTQYF. DNA for the CDR3: TGTGCCAGCAGTCCAGCGGGAGGGCTCACAGATACGCAGTATTTT.

V usage is TRBV24-1 and J usage is TRBJ2-2; D uncertain. The V end was cut by 1 base, the J end by 3 bases, with 8 bases between. This CDR3 spans 15 amino acids. Germline CDR1 KGHDR, CDR2 SFDVKD. The CDR3 DNA follows: TGTGCCACCAGTGATTTCCGAAGCTACACCGGGGAGCTGTTTTTT. Its protein product is CATSDFRSYTGELFF.

The J gene is TRBJ2-6, the V gene TRBV30, with D unresolved. Germline V lookup: CDR1 GTSNPN, CDR2 SVGIG (reference sequence). The CDR3 is 14 amino acids. Deletions cut 3 bases from V and 2 bases from J, with 8 bases between. The chain's CDR3 is CAWRSGTGANVLTF. DNA of the CDR3: TGTGCCTGGAGGAGTGGTACTGGGGCCAACGTCCTGACTTTC.

The rearrangement links TRBV10-3 to TRBJ2-7; perhaps TRBD2 as D (6 bases). Germline V lookup: CDR1 ENHRY, CDR2 SYGVKD. The CDR3 extends over 12 amino acids. V gave up 11 bases and J gave up 6 bases, with 17 bases separating them. CDR3 DNA sequence: TGTGCCTCACGGGACGGGAGTTCCGAGCAGTACTTC. It translates to CASRDGSSEQYF.

The chain uses TRBV2 and TRBJ1-1; 7 nucleotides align to TRBD1. After removal of 11 bases from V and 1 base from J, the junction contained 13 bases not matched to a gene. Germline V CDR1 and CDR2: SNHLY, FYNNEI. The CDR3 has 15 amino acids. CDR3 DNA sequence: TGTGCCGTAGAGGGGGCTGGCACTTCGAACACTGAAGCTTTCTTT. Its translation is CAVEGAGTSNTEAFF.